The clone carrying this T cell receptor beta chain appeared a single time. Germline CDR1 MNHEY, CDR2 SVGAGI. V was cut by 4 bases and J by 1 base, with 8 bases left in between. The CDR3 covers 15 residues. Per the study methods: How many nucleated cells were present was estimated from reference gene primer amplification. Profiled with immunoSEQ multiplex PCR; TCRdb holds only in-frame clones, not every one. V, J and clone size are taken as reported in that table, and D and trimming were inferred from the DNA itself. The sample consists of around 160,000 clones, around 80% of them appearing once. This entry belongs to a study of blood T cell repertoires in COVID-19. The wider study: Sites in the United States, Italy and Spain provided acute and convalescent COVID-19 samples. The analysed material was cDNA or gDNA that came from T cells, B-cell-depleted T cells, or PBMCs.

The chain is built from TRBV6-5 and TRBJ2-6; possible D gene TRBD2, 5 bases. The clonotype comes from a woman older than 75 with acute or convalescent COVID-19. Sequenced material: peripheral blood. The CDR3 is CASSSGISGANVLTF. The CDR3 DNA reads TGTGCCAGCAGTTCCGGGATATCTGGGGCCAACGTCCTGACTTTC.